One T cell receptor beta chain is described in this entry. The antigen is not known. Libraries were prepared by immunoSEQ multiplex PCR; TCRdb keeps only in-frame clonotypes and omits some of them. There are 60,000 to 85,000 clones in the sample; roughly 87% occur only once, and over 5% lies in the top ten. The trim removed 4 bases at V and 1 base at J, leaving 6 bases unmatched. Germline V lookup: CDR1 SQVTM, CDR2 ANQGSEA. This CDR3 region has 14 residues. This record comes from a study of PD-L1 blockade in urothelial cancer. On the study more broadly: Analysis of the blood was performed 3 weeks (second dose) and 6 weeks after treatment start. Specimens of blood held a median count of about 150,000 T cells. Overall study findings and caveats: Tumor-associated clones in the blood of durable-benefit patients grew more at 3 weeks.

The sequencing used PBMCs, collected around atezolizumab (anti-PD-L1) treatment. V is TRBV29-1 and J is TRBJ1-2; TRBD1 matches at 7 bases. The receptor was isolated from a woman aged 70 to 79 with urothelial cancer. The CDR3 here is CSVGGTELNYGYTF. The CDR3 nucleotides read TGCAGCGTTGGGGGGACAGAACTTAACTATGGCTACACCTTC.